This T cell receptor beta chain originates from a study of T cell responses to AZD1222 COVID-19 vaccine. Study-wide background: Timing groups of about 4 and about 12 weeks for second doses were pooled.

Repertoires were generated with immunoSEQ multiplex PCR, while TCRdb's copy carries only in-frame clones and drops some. The data hold fewer than 150,000 clones, with 70% to 90% observed a single time. V was shortened by 10 bases and J by 3 bases, with 15 bases between the two germline ends. This CDR3 has 13 residues. Germline loops: CDR1 ENHRY, CDR2 SYGVKD. Findings of the study overall: Vaccine-associated CD4 TCRs spanned spike, dominant at 160-218 and 743-854. Spike-specific TCR breadth and depth grew following two AZD1222 doses.

This clone has more than one count but fewer than ten. Its antigen remains unknown. The sequence was obtained from an adult in good health. Material: peripheral blood, obtained on day 0 of AZD1222 vaccination. The chain recombines TRBV10-3 with TRBJ1-2, with D unclear. The CDR3 DNA sequence: TGTGCCACCTGCCCCTCAGAATACTATGGCTACACCTTC. Protein: CATCPSEYYGYTF.